Shown below are 30 T cell receptor beta chains from a single sample sequenced in a study of cytomegalovirus exposure and HLA in healthy donors. Both 60 Vbeta primers and 13 Jbeta primers went into the PCR. Sequencing used immunoSEQ multiplex PCR; TCRdb keeps in-frame clones, though not all of them. The table records tens of thousands of clones, 65% to 80% of them present only once. What was sequenced was PBMCs. The source of these receptors is a woman aged 25-40 years in good health and CMV-seronegative.

This chain connects TRBV5-1 to TRBJ2-7; 8 bases align to TRBD1. The CDR3 contains 13 residues. The germline CDR1 and CDR2 sequences are SGHRS and YFSETQ. Trimming removed 3 bases from V and 6 bases from J; junction bases left unmatched: 5. The CDR3 DNA follows: TGCGCCAGCAGCTGGACAGGGAATTCCGAGCAGTACTTC. The encoded protein is CASSWTGNSEQYF.

The V and J genes are TRBV19 and TRBJ2-7; D might be TRBD2 (7 bases). CDR3 size: 13 residues. Germline CDR1 LNHDA, CDR2 SQIVND (reference sequence). The V gene lost 5 bases and the J gene lost 6 bases, with 14 bases spanning the gap. The CDR3 bases are TGTGCCAGTAGTGTTAACAGGGAGGGCGAGCAGTACTTC. Amino acid sequence: CASSVNREGEQYF. Filled out from reference TRBV19 and TRBJ2-7, the complete variable domain reads DGGITQSPKYLFRKEGQNVTLSCEQNLNHDAMYWYRQDPGQGLRLIYYSQIVNDFQKGDIAEGYSVSREKKESFPLTVTSAQKNPTAFYLCASSVNREGEQYFGPGTRLTVT.

This clone is a singleton in its sample. The chain couples TRBV7-2 to TRBJ2-3, with D uncertain. The germline gives CDR1 SGHTA, CDR2 FQGNSA. Trimming stripped 2 bases from V and 4 bases from J, with 10 bases between. The CDR3 loop spans 14 amino acids. The CDR3 nucleotides are TGTGCCAGCAGCTTATTCTATCTCGCAGATACGCAGTATTTT. It is translated as CASSLFYLADTQYF.

This clone was picked up a small number of times. The chain links TRBV5-4 to TRBJ1-2; D is unclear. The V gene lost 2 bases and the J gene lost 1 base, with 6 bases spanning the gap. The CDR3 covers 13 residues. CDR1 is SGHNT and CDR2 is YYREEE in the germline V gene (reference sequence). CDR3 bases: TGTGCCAGCAGCTTTCCAGATAACTATGGCTACACCTTC. Its translation: CASSFPDNYGYTF.

This clone occurred once. The genes are TRBV18 and TRBJ1-3; D is undetermined. V lost 2 bases, J lost 2 bases, and 19 bases lay in between. Germline CDR1 reads KGHSH; CDR2 reads LQKENI. CDR3 length equals 18 residues. The CDR3 DNA reads as TGTGCCAGCTCACCAGAAATAGGAGGACGAAGGGCTGGAAACACCATATATTTT. Protein: CASSPEIGGRRAGNTIYF.

The rearrangement uses TRBV30 and TRBJ1-2; D unclear. Between the trimmed V and J ends, which lost 3 bases and 2 bases, there was a span of 13 bases. This CDR3 comprises 14 residues. Germline assignment: CDR1 GTSNPN and CDR2 SVGIG (reference sequence). Written as DNA, the CDR3 is TGTGCCTGGAGCCTCAGTTCATGGAACTATGGCTACACCTTC. Protein: CAWSLSSWNYGYTF.

V usage is TRBV29-1 and J usage is TRBJ2-1; TRBD1 agrees at 7 bases. CDR1 and CDR2 from the germline V gene are SQVTM and ANQGSEA. The CDR3 contains 16 residues. With 1 base clipped from V and 0 bases from J, the junction kept 6 bases outside the gene matches. Here the CDR3 DNA reads TGCAGCGTTGAAGGTGGGAACAGGGGCTCCTACAATGAGCAGTTCTTC. Its translation is CSVEGGNRGSYNEQFF.

CDR3 bases: TGTGCCAGCAGCTCGACAGGAACTAATGAAAAACTGTTTTTT. Protein: CASSSTGTNEKLFF. This chain uses TRBV7-9 with TRBJ1-4; D might be TRBD1 (6 bases). V was trimmed by 4 bases and J by 1 base, leaving 7 bases between them. Germline V lookup: CDR1 SEHNR, CDR2 FQNEAQ (reference sequence). This CDR3 is built from 14 residues. Supplemented by reference TRBV7-9 and TRBJ1-4, the full variable domain reads DTGVSQNPRHKITKRGQNVTFRCDPISEHNRLYWYRQTLGQGPEFLTYFQNEAQLEKSRLLSDRFSAERPKGSFSTLEIQRTEQGDSAMYLCASSSTGTNEKLFFGSGTQLSVL.

Only a few counts were recorded for this clone. The genes are TRBV18 and TRBJ1-3, with D perhaps TRBD1 (5 bases). CDR3 length: 16 amino acids. The V gene's germline CDR1 is KGHSH and CDR2 LQKENI. V lost 2 bases and J 6 bases, leaving 17 bases between the germline ends. The CDR3 nucleotides are TGTGCCAGCTCACCAACTCTGACAGATTTCAAAAACACCATATATTTT. This translates into CASSPTLTDFKNTIYF.

Regarding this clone: At one of its ends the junction is not consistent with the germline gene, which may arise from a read error. The rearrangement joins TRBV7-2 to TRBJ2-3; the D gene is possibly TRBD2 (5 bases). The CDR3 sequence is 16 residues long. Germline V gene sequence: CDR1 SGHTA, CDR2 FQGNSA. The CDR3 reads CASSLLVGASTDTQYF. The CDR3 DNA reads as TGTGCCAGTAGCTTGTTGGTGGGAGCGAGCACAGATACGCAGTATTTT.

The V and J genes are TRBV5-6 and TRBJ2-2; 8 positions agree with TRBD2. The V segment lost 4 bases and the J segment 1 base; nucleotides outside the gene matches: 6. The CDR3 spans 16 residues. The germline CDR1 and CDR2 sequences are SGHDT and YYEEEE. This CDR3 reads CASSRGLAVNTGELFF. As DNA, the CDR3 is TGTGCCAGCAGCCGTGGACTAGCCGTGAACACCGGGGAGCTGTTTTTT.

This rearrangement joins TRBV15 to TRBJ1-4; TRBD1 matches at 9 bases. Unmatched junction bases numbered 5, after V lost 4 bases and J lost 8 bases. Germline CDR1 and CDR2: LNHNV and YYDKDF (reference sequence). The CDR3 contains 14 residues. As DNA, the CDR3 is TGTGCCACCAGCAAGGGACAGGGTGGCGAAAAACTGTTTTTT. Amino acid sequence: CATSKGQGGEKLFF.

This chain uses TRBV19 with TRBJ1-1; weak D call: TRBD1 (6 bases). This CDR3 comprises 13 residues. CDR1 is LNHDA, CDR2 SQIVND, per germline (reference sequence). Trimming shortened V by 2 bases and J by 5 bases, and 9 bases separated the two germline ends. CDR3 nucleotides: TGTGCCAGTAGTATACAGGGGCGGACTGAAGCTTTCTTT. It yields the protein CASSIQGRTEAFF. The variable domain in full, completed from reference TRBV19 and TRBJ1-1, reads DGGITQSPKYLFRKEGQNVTLSCEQNLNHDAMYWYRQDPGQGLRLIYYSQIVNDFQKGDIAEGYSVSREKKESFPLTVTSAQKNPTAFYLCASSIQGRTEAFFGQGTRLTVV.

CDR3 sequence (DNA): TGCGCCAGCAGTGAGCTTAGCAATCAGCCCCAGCATTTT. This encodes CASSELSNQPQHF. J is TRBJ1-5 and V is TRBV10-1; the D is unclear. There are 13 residues in the CDR3. Trimming pared 2 bases from V and 0 bases from J, leaving 2 bases between. Germline V gene sequence: CDR1 WNHNN, CDR2 SYGVQD (reference sequence).

V and J are TRBV6-6 and TRBJ1-1; the match to TRBD1 covers 9 bases. This CDR3 is built from 16 residues. Trimming took 1 base from V and 7 from J; bases not matched to a gene: 10. Germline-derived CDR1 and CDR2 are MNHNY and SVGAGI (reference sequence). This CDR3 is CASSYYRGQGKSEAFF. CDR3 DNA: TGTGCCAGCAGTTACTATCGCGGACAGGGGAAAAGTGAAGCTTTCTTT.

The chain couples TRBV4-3 to TRBJ2-7; possibly TRBD2 for D (7 bases). Germline V gene sequence: CDR1 LGHNA, CDR2 YSLEER. The CDR3 has 16 amino acids. With 2 bases removed from V and 2 bases from J, the gap between germline ends came to 16 bases. For the CDR3, the DNA is TGCGCCAGCAGCCAATCTGGACGGGGGGCGGCCTACGAGCAGTACTTC. Its protein is CASSQSGRGAAYEQYF.

For the CDR3, the DNA is TGTGCCAGCAGCCAAGATATAGCAGGGCCCAATATCGGCTACACCTTC. The encoded protein is CASSQDIAGPNIGYTF. This chain uses TRBV4-2 with TRBJ1-2, with D tentatively TRBD1 (5 bases). The germline V gene has CDR1 LGHNA and CDR2 YNFKEQ. There are 16 residues in the CDR3. V was shortened by 0 bases and J by 8 bases, with 19 bases between the two germline ends.

The chain has TRBV7-2 and TRBJ1-2, with D possibly TRBD1 on 6 matching bases. Germline loops: CDR1 SGHTA, CDR2 FQGNSA. V was trimmed by 5 bases and J by 3 bases, leaving 13 bases between them. The CDR3 has 14 amino acids. CDR3 in amino acids: CASSRTAGYYGYTF. The CDR3 DNA reads as TGTGCCAGCAGCCGGACAGCGGGATACTATGGCTACACCTTC.

The CDR3 spells CASSSGTSGYNEQFF. The CDR3 DNA is TGTGCCAGCAGCTCCGGGACTAGCGGATACAATGAGCAGTTCTTC. This chain connects TRBV7-3 to TRBJ2-1, with 11 bases lining up with TRBD2. V gave up 4 bases and J gave up 4 bases; unmatched junction bases: 3. The CDR3 loop spans 15 amino acids. The germline V gene encodes CDR1 SGHTA and CDR2 FQGTGA.

The chain combines TRBV11-2 with TRBJ1-3; 7 nucleotides agree with TRBD1. This CDR3 has 18 residues. V lost 3 bases to trimming and J lost 0 bases; unmatched junction nucleotides: 11. In germline, CDR1 is SGHAT, CDR2 FQNNGV. The CDR3 DNA is TGTGCCAGCAGCTTTACAGGGGCAAAAAAGAGCTCTGGAAACACCATATATTTT. This sequence encodes CASSFTGAKKSSGNTIYF.

This clone has just a few counts. The chain employs TRBV10-3 and TRBJ2-1, with 14 bases identical to TRBD2. Per germline, CDR1 ENHRY and CDR2 SYGVKD. V gave up 9 bases and J gave up 2 bases; unmatched junction bases: 9. This CDR3 is 17 amino acids long. Written as DNA, the CDR3 is TGTGCCATAGGGACTAGCGGGAGTAAGACGGCCTACAATGAGCAGTTCTTC. Translating gives CAIGTSGSKTAYNEQFF.

This chain connects TRBV4-3 to TRBJ1-2; D gene unclear. The germline V and J ends were trimmed by 0 bases and 1 base, with 15 bases remaining between them. CDR1 and CDR2 (germline): LGHNA, YSLEER. CDR3 length equals 17 residues. The CDR3 DNA sequence: TGCGCCAGCAGCCAAGAGCATCGGCGGATCCTTAACTATGGCTACACCTTC. Amino acids: CASSQEHRRILNYGYTF.

The DNA of the CDR3 is TGTGCCAGTAGTATTCCTGGGGACAGGGGCGCTTTCTTT. Translated, it gives CASSIPGDRGAFF. The genes are TRBV19 and TRBJ1-1, with TRBD1 matching over 10 bases. This CDR3 region has 13 residues. Germline trimming cut 3 bases from V and 11 bases from J; bases unmatched to any gene: 6. In germline, CDR1 is LNHDA, CDR2 SQIVND (reference sequence). The complete variable domain, with remaining parts taken from reference TRBV19 and TRBJ1-1, reads DGGITQSPKYLFRKEGQNVTLSCEQNLNHDAMYWYRQDPGQGLRLIYYSQIVNDFQKGDIAEGYSVSREKKESFPLTVTSAQKNPTAFYLCASSIPGDRGAFFGQGTRLTVV.

The chain is built from TRBV5-6 and TRBJ1-4; no definite D call. The CDR3 has 14 amino acids. V was clipped by 4 bases and J by 0 bases, with 7 bases between them. Germline-derived CDR1 and CDR2 are SGHDT and YYEEEE. The DNA for the CDR3 is TGTGCCAGCAGCCCCGGAGCAACTAATGAAAAACTGTTTTTT. Its translation: CASSPGATNEKLFF.

The chain recombines TRBV7-2 with TRBJ2-7; 14 bases align to TRBD2. CDR3 length equals 16 residues. CDR1 is SGHTA, CDR2 FQGNSA, per germline. V was pared by 1 base and J by 3 bases, with 2 bases of the junction left unmatched. CDR3 sequence: CTSSLEGTSGGYEQYF. DNA for the CDR3: TGTACCAGCAGCTTAGAAGGGACTAGCGGGGGCTACGAGCAGTACTTC.

The chain is built from TRBV9 and TRBJ1-2; D is perhaps TRBD1 (5 bases). Trimming took off 4 bases at V and 2 bases at J, with 9 bases between the two ends. The CDR3 sequence is 13 residues long. From germline, CDR1 is SGDLS and CDR2 YYNGEE. As DNA, the CDR3 is TGTGCCAGCAGCCCTGCAGGGAACTATGGCTACACCTTC. Residues: CASSPAGNYGYTF.

This clone was seen more than once but under ten times. V usage is TRBV7-9 and J usage is TRBJ1-1; 7 bases fit TRBD1. Germline CDR1 is SEHNR and CDR2 is FQNEAQ (reference sequence). The J segment lost 10 bases and the V segment lost 5 bases, leaving 10 bases of the junction unmatched. The CDR3 loop spans 13 amino acids. DNA for the CDR3: TGTGCCAGCAGCCCCCTCGAGGGGGCTCGAGCTTTCTTT. Translation gives CASSPLEGARAFF.

In nucleotides, the CDR3 is TGTGCCAGCAGCTTAGAACCTACAGGGGATGGCTACACCTTC. Translation: CASSLEPTGDGYTF. The chain combines TRBV11-2 with TRBJ1-2, with 7 nucleotides matching TRBD1. Losses at the gene ends were 0 bases for V and 6 bases for J; bases not matched to a gene: 4. The CDR3 runs 14 residues. Germline CDR1 SGHAT, CDR2 FQNNGV. The full variable domain, in which reference TRBV11-2 and TRBJ1-2 provide the parts outside the CDR3, is EAGVAQSPRYKIIEKRQSVAFWCNPISGHATLYWYQQILGQGPKLLIQFQNNGVVDDSQLPKDRFSAERLKGVDSTLKIQPAKLEDSAVYLCASSLEPTGDGYTFGSGTRLTVV.

The CDR3 bases are TGCGCCAGCAGCGATGGGACAGTTTCTGTCTACACCTTC. Residues: CASSDGTVSVYTF. The chain is built from TRBV4-3 and TRBJ1-2, with 7 bases aligning to TRBD1. V lost 5 bases to trimming and J lost 10 bases; unmatched junction nucleotides: 10. The CDR3 length is 13 residues. Germline V gene data show CDR1 as LGHNA and CDR2 as YSLEER.

This chain connects TRBV10-3 to TRBJ2-1, with 7 bases identical to TRBD2. With 7 bases clipped from V and 0 bases from J, the junction kept 3 bases outside the gene matches. The CDR3 runs 14 residues. Per germline, CDR1 ENHRY and CDR2 SYGVKD. The CDR3 sequence: CAINGGSSYNEQFF. CDR3 nucleotides: TGTGCCATCAACGGCGGGAGCTCCTACAATGAGCAGTTCTTC.